What follows are 21 T cell receptor beta chains derived from one specimen sequenced in a study of beta chain features in type 1 diabetes. Sequenced material consisted of expressed TCRB transcripts (all of the isolated RNA was reverse transcribed). The method was immunoSEQ multiplex PCR; TCRdb's version includes in-frame clones alone and lacks a portion of them. The repertoire has roughly 400,000 clones, over 13% of them found once; the top ten carry roughly 0.017%. The sample taken for sequencing was naive CD4+ T cells from blood. These receptor sequences come from a young woman in good health.

CDR3 in amino acids: CASSGGSLGDTQYF. CDR3 bases: TGTGCCAGCAGCGGCGGGAGTCTCGGTGATACGCAGTATTTT. The V and J genes are TRBV9 and TRBJ2-3; TRBD2 agrees at 7 bases. In germline, CDR1 is SGDLS, CDR2 YYNGEE. The CDR3 consists of 14 residues. V lost 3 bases, J lost 6 bases, and 7 bases stayed unmatched.

This clone has only a few counts. The chain links TRBV7-9 to TRBJ2-6; the D gene is possibly TRBD2 (5 bases). Germline V gives CDR1 SEHNR, CDR2 FQNEAQ (reference sequence). This CDR3 spans 15 amino acids. Trimming pared 3 bases from V and 2 bases from J, leaving 8 bases between. CDR3 sequence reads: CASSLGATGANVLTF. In nucleotides, the CDR3 is TGTGCCAGCAGCTTGGGAGCTACTGGGGCCAACGTCCTGACTTTC.

The V and J genes are TRBV5-5 and TRBJ1-1; a weak D match, TRBD1 (6 bases). The germline V and J ends were trimmed by 4 bases and 11 bases, with 18 bases remaining between them. Per the germline V gene, CDR1 is SGHKS and CDR2 is YYEKEE (reference sequence). There are 13 residues in the CDR3. DNA of the CDR3: TGTGCCAGCAGCCCCTTGACAGGCAGGGTCGCTTTCTTT. Its translation: CASSPLTGRVAFF.

This chain joins TRBV5-1 and TRBJ1-5; a possible D gene is TRBD1 (5 bases). The CDR3 spans 15 residues. The ends were cut back, 2 bases at V and 4 bases at J, with 13 bases in the middle. Germline V gene data show CDR1 as SGHRS and CDR2 as YFSETQ. CDR3: CASSFQGDGNQPQHF. CDR3 sequence (DNA): TGCGCCAGCAGCTTCCAGGGTGATGGTAATCAGCCCCAGCATTTT. Looking up the rest from reference TRBV5-1 and TRBJ1-5 gives the full variable domain: KAGVTQTPRYLIKTRGQQVTLSCSPISGHRSVSWYQQTPGQGLQFLFEYFSETQRNKGNFPGRFSGRQFSNSRSEMNVSTLELGDSALYLCASSFQGDGNQPQHFGDGTRLSIL.

This chain links TRBV30 with TRBJ1-5; perhaps TRBD1 as D (5 bases). Per germline, CDR1 GTSNPN and CDR2 SVGIG (reference sequence). The CDR3 contains 15 residues. V lost 0 bases and J lost 3, with 12 bases in between. The DNA for the CDR3 is TGTGCCTGGAGTGTTTATCGGGGGTACAATCAGCCCCAGCATTTT. It translates to CAWSVYRGYNQPQHF.

In its sample, this clone was seen a few times. The J gene is TRBJ2-7, the V gene TRBV20-1, with D maybe TRBD2 (6 bases). Trimming left V 7 bases short and J 2 bases short, with 9 bases between. The CDR3 sequence is 11 residues long. Germline assignment: CDR1 DFQATT and CDR2 SNEGSKA (reference sequence). The CDR3 is CSVGGTYEQYF. Written as DNA, the CDR3 is TGCAGTGTTGGCGGGACCTACGAGCAGTACTTC.

The rearrangement joins TRBV7-9 to TRBJ2-7, with a weak D call TRBD2 (5 bases). V lost 1 base, J lost 2 bases, and 9 bases lay in between. This CDR3 is 14 amino acids long. Germline V CDR1 and CDR2: SEHNR, FQNEAQ (reference sequence). The CDR3 DNA is TGTGCCAGCAGCTTAGAGAGGGCCACCTACGAGCAGTACTTC. Encoded protein: CASSLERATYEQYF.

This chain links TRBV28 with TRBJ2-7, with TRBD1 matching 9 bases. Trimming took 6 bases from V and 6 from J; bases not matched to a gene: 9. CDR1 MDHEN and CDR2 SYDVKM come from the germline V gene. This CDR3 contains 14 residues. The chain's CDR3 is CASRTGQGIGEQYF. The DNA of the CDR3 is TGTGCCAGCAGGACTGGACAGGGGATCGGCGAGCAGTACTTC.

The sample holds a few counts of this clone. This chain joins TRBV30 and TRBJ1-4, with a weak D call TRBD1 (6 bases). V lost 0 bases and J 2 bases, leaving 13 bases between the germline ends. This CDR3 comprises 16 residues. CDR1 and CDR2 (germline): GTSNPN, SVGIG (reference sequence). CDR3 in amino acids: CAWSVGGARTNEKLFF. The CDR3, as DNA: TGTGCCTGGAGTGTAGGGGGGGCAAGGACTAATGAAAAACTGTTTTTT.

This clone was seen only a few times. The chain couples TRBV19 to TRBJ2-1; D may be TRBD2 (6 bases). The germline CDR1 and CDR2 sequences are LNHDA and SQIVND (reference sequence). Trimming removed 9 bases at V and 9 bases at J, with 24 bases between. This CDR3 has 15 residues. CDR3 residues: CASSRARRAGGEQFF. In DNA form, the CDR3 reads TGTGCCAGCAGCCGAGCCCGGAGGGCCGGGGGTGAGCAGTTCTTC. The whole variable domain, remainder taken from reference TRBV19 and TRBJ2-1, is DGGITQSPKYLFRKEGQNVTLSCEQNLNHDAMYWYRQDPGQGLRLIYYSQIVNDFQKGDIAEGYSVSREKKESFPLTVTSAQKNPTAFYLCASSRARRAGGEQFFGPGTRLTVL.

The rearrangement uses TRBV30 and TRBJ2-6; tentatively, D is TRBD2 (5 bases). Germline lookup yields CDR1 GTSNPN and CDR2 SVGIG (reference sequence). The V and J ends lost 0 bases and 2 bases respectively, with 8 bases between them. There are 15 residues in the CDR3. The CDR3 sequence is CAWSVGVTGANVLTF. CDR3 DNA sequence: TGTGCCTGGAGTGTGGGAGTTACTGGGGCCAACGTCCTGACTTTC.

The table lists this clone with a few counts. The V and J genes are TRBV11-1 and TRBJ2-1; 9 bases match TRBD2. The CDR3 spans 15 residues. The J segment lost 6 bases and the V segment lost 2 bases, leaving 5 bases of the junction unmatched. Germline CDR1 reads SGHAT; CDR2 reads FQDESV (reference sequence). The CDR3 coding sequence is TGTGCCAGCAGCTTATATGCTAGCGGGACCAATGAGCAGTTCTTC. It specifies CASSLYASGTNEQFF.

This clone was seen more than once but under ten times. The rearrangement uses TRBV28 and TRBJ1-5; TRBD1 agrees at 7 bases. After removal of 7 bases from V and 2 bases from J, the junction contained 8 bases not matched to a gene. The germline V gene encodes CDR1 MDHEN and CDR2 SYDVKM. The CDR3 has 15 residues. The CDR3 reads CASKLRDSGNQPQHF. In nucleotides, the CDR3 is TGTGCCAGCAAGTTAAGGGACAGCGGCAATCAGCCCCAGCATTTT.

This chain joins TRBV18 and TRBJ1-1; no clear D gene. The CDR3 loop spans 15 amino acids. Trimming left V 6 bases short and J 1 base short, with 15 bases between. Germline V gene lookup returns CDR1 KGHSH and CDR2 LQKENI. The DNA of the CDR3 is TGTGCCAGCTCTCCTCTAAGGCAGGCGAACACTGAAGCTTTCTTT. Protein: CASSPLRQANTEAFF. Drawing the rest from reference TRBV18 and TRBJ1-1, the complete variable domain is NAGVMQNPRHLVRRRGQEARLRCSPMKGHSHVYWYRQLPEEGLKFMVYLQKENIIDESGMPKERFSAEFPKEGPSILRIQQVVRGDSAAYFCASSPLRQANTEAFFGQGTRLTVV.

The chain is built from TRBV18 and TRBJ2-3; D remains unclear. The V and J ends lost 6 bases and 5 bases respectively, with 12 bases between them. Per germline, CDR1 KGHSH and CDR2 LQKENI. The CDR3 has 13 amino acids. CDR3 DNA sequence: TGTGCCAGCTCCGACCGCGGCAAAGATACGCAGTATTTT. Its protein product is CASSDRGKDTQYF.

The CDR3: CASRTGTGDEQYF. Written as DNA, the CDR3 is TGTGCCAGCAGAACCGGGACAGGCGACGAGCAGTACTTC. The chain carries TRBV2 and TRBJ2-7; 8 positions agree with TRBD1. CDR3 length: 13 amino acids. Looked up from germline, CDR1 is SNHLY and CDR2 is FYNNEI. Losses at the gene ends were 6 bases for V and 5 bases for J; bases not matched to a gene: 6.

V and J are TRBV5-4 and TRBJ2-1; 9 nucleotides agree with TRBD2. The length of the CDR3 is 16 residues. With V trimmed by 0 bases and J by 7 bases, 8 bases remained unmatched. The V gene's germline CDR1 is SGHNT and CDR2 YYREEE (reference sequence). The CDR3 is CASSLAGGRALNEQFF. As DNA, the CDR3 is TGTGCCAGCAGCTTGGCCGGCGGGAGGGCCCTTAATGAGCAGTTCTTC. Full variable domain (missing parts from reference TRBV5-4 and TRBJ2-1): ETGVTQSPTHLIKTRGQQVTLRCSSQSGHNTVSWYQQALGQGPQFIFQYYREEENGRGNFPPRFSGLQFPNYSSELNVNALELDDSALYLCASSLAGGRALNEQFFGPGTRLTVL.

This clone appeared a few times. This chain uses TRBV18 with TRBJ2-5; 8 positions agree with TRBD1. J lost 4 bases, V lost 2 bases, and 6 bases had no gene match. Germline-derived CDR1 and CDR2 are KGHSH and LQKENI. The CDR3 has 15 residues. The CDR3 sequence: CASSPGQGRRETQYF. Written as DNA, the CDR3 is TGTGCCAGCTCACCAGGACAGGGAAGGCGAGAGACCCAGTACTTC.

This chain connects TRBV27 to TRBJ1-5; 7 positions match TRBD1. This CDR3 has 13 residues. Trimming cost V 9 bases and J 1 base; bases outside gene matches: 3. Germline CDR1 MNHEY, CDR2 SMNVEV (reference sequence). CDR3 sequence (DNA): TGTGCCAGGACAGGGACAAGCAATCAGCCCCAGCATTTT. Amino acids: CARTGTSNQPQHF.

This clone was observed a handful of times. This sequence joins TRBV6-5 and TRBJ1-5, with TRBD1 matching over 7 bases. Trimming removed 5 bases from V and 0 bases from J; junction bases left unmatched: 4. Germline V gene lookup returns CDR1 MNHEY and CDR2 SVGAGI. The CDR3 is 15 amino acids. Here the CDR3 reads CASSPGGGSNQPQHF. The DNA of the CDR3 is TGTGCCAGCAGTCCAGGGGGTGGTAGCAATCAGCCCCAGCATTTT.

V is TRBV28 and J is TRBJ2-5; 8 bases match TRBD1. Germline V CDR1 and CDR2: MDHEN, SYDVKM. There are 12 residues in the CDR3. With 5 bases clipped from V and 7 bases from J, the junction kept 3 bases outside the gene matches. The DNA for the CDR3 is TGTGCCAGCAGTGGACAGGGAGGGACCCAGTACTTC. As protein: CASSGQGGTQYF.